This TCR beta chain originates from a study of blood T cell repertoires in COVID-19 (dated by TCRdb to about 2020). About the full investigation: Samples from collaborators originated in the United States, Italy and Spain and spanned both the acute and convalescent phases of COVID-19. The prospective study material was composed of cDNA or gDNA derived from T cells, B-cell-depleted T cells, or PBMCs. Deeply sampled blood TCRbeta repertoires from subjects exposed to, actively infected with, or recovered from COVID-19 were included in the dataset. The repertoires were released in a freely available public database intended as a resource for research on the immune response to SARS-CoV-2. Samples came from the ongoing ImmuneRACE study (first 160 participants) plus 1,254 subjects from 6 global collaborators. Nearly every sample came with metadata listing a de-identified subject ID, COVID-19 status, age in years and sex. Where available, HLA class I and class II types were taken from metadata supplied by the sample provider and were not determined by assay-based typing.

TCRbeta CDR3 regions were amplified from genomic DNA using the immunoSEQ Assay, a bias-controlled multiplex PCR. As for the original processing: The number of nucleated cells in each sample was estimated from the amplification of reference gene primers within the assay. To quantify the absolute abundance of each unique TCRbeta CDR3 rearrangement, sequence reads were collapsed and filtered. For each sample, productive Simpson clonality was calculated as the square root of Simpson's diversity index over productive rearrangements. What TCRdb holds here is the immuneACCESS table cut down to in-frame rearrangements. Part of the clones is not present; checked against another copy, under half of the missing clones reflect an unresolved V gene, and the others are unexplained. V and J calls and clone size are copied from that table; D and trimming were computed from the DNA. This sample lists 300,000 or so clones; about nine tenths were detected once. 2% to 3% of the sample is in the top ten clones.

Participants in the prospective study were enrolled through a virtual design, were aged about 18 to 89 years, and lived in some 24 United States geographic areas. In the prospective study, cohorts were assigned on the basis of participant-reported clinical history obtained from a screening survey and a study questionnaire. ImmuneRACE Cohort 3 recovered participants were defined by two consecutive negative NP/OP PCR tests, healthcare professional clearance, or symptom resolution. In the prospective study, mobile phlebotomists collected whole blood, serum and a nasopharyngeal or oropharyngeal swab from each participant. Over a 2-month period, participants in the prospective study had the option of providing additional blood draws and questionnaires. Before DNA extraction, blood samples from the prospective study were shipped at room temperature or frozen. Concerning this clone itself: No cognate antigen has been identified for it. The record has no base qualities; no much larger clone is one base away.

Broad study findings and their caveats: How much clinical and demographic metadata was included differed by source and by participant, and the metadata was provided uncurated.

CDR1 is given as GTSNPN and CDR2 as SVGIG, both from the germline V gene (reference sequence). Deletion took 0 bases off V and 2 bases off J, with a span of 14 bases between the germline ends. The CDR3 runs 16 residues from the cysteine to the phenylalanine. Only the CDR3 DNA stays, 48 bases, in frame from base 1. Recombination linked TRBV30 to TRBJ1-3, with the D gene too uncertain to name. The source material was PBMCs or T cells enriched from blood (not recorded which). The receptor's source is a man in his sixties who had recovered from COVID-19. The DNA sequence follows: TGTGCCTGGAGTGTAAAAAGAGGGCGAGCTGGAAACACCATATATTTT. This yields the protein CAWSVKRGRAGNTIYF. With the portions outside the CDR3 filled from the reference TRBV30 and TRBJ1-3 genes, the complete variable region becomes SQTIHQWPATLVQPVGSPLSLECTVEGTSNPNLYWYRQAAGRGLQLLFYSVGIGQISSEVPQNLSASRPQDRQFILSSKKLLLSDSGFYLCAWSVKRGRAGNTIYFGEGSWLTVV.